The T cell receptor (beta chain) described here comes from a study of read filtering for tumor transcriptome and immune sequencing. J was trimmed by 5 bases and V by 8 bases; bases with no gene match: 6. The length of the CDR3 is 14 residues. The library was built from about 400 ng RNA with molecular barcoded adaptors for alpha/delta and beta/gamma chains. TCRdb analysed the reads with MiXCR anew, one entry per CDR3 protein. The sample yields 75,000 to 95,000 distinct CDR3 sequences, roughly a fifth seen once. As for this clonotype: Since a much larger clone is just one base distant, this may be a read error.

The sample consisted of a population of CD138-negative cells sorted from bone marrow. The chain combines TRBV12-3 or TRBV12-4 with TRBJ1-4; 9 bases align to TRBD1. The TCR sequence derives from a donor aged 40 or over with multiple myeloma. The CDR3 DNA reads TGTGCCAGCGGTTCAGGACAGGGGAATGAAAAACTGTTTTTT. Translated, it gives CASGSGQGNEKLFF.